A single TCR beta chain is shown here with its context. Only in-frame clones appear in the TCRdb table, and some are missing; sequencing was by immunoSEQ multiplex PCR. The sample yields some 7,000 clones, roughly 79% seen once. The source of the sample is a study of T cell repertoires in ileal Crohn's disease. The CDR3 runs 15 residues. V lost 3 bases, J lost 0 bases, and 15 bases lay in between. Germline loops: CDR1 GTSNPN, CDR2 SVGIG (reference sequence). This sequence joins TRBV30 and TRBJ2-7, with a possible D match to TRBD1 (6 bases). Sequenced sample: ileal tissue. The source of this sequence is an adult with Crohn's disease. The CDR3 sequence: CAWSAAWDTSYEQYF. The DNA for the CDR3 is TGTGCCTGGAGCGCAGCCTGGGACACCTCCTACGAGCAGTACTTC.